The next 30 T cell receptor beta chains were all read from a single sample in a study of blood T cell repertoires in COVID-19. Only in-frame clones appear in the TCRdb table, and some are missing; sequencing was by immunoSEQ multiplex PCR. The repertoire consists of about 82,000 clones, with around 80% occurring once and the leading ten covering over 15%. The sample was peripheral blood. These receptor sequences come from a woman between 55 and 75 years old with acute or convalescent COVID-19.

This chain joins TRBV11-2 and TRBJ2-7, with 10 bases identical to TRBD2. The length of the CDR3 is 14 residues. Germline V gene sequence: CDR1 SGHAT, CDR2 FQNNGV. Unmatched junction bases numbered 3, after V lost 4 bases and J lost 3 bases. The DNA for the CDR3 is TGTGCCAGCAGCTCTTCTAGCGGGAGCTACGAGCAGTACTTC. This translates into CASSSSSGSYEQYF.

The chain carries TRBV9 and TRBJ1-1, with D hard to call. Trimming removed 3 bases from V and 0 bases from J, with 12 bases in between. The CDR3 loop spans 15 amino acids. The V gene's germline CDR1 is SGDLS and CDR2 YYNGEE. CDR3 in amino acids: CASSASNGVNTEAFF. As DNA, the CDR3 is TGTGCCAGCAGCGCCTCTAATGGAGTGAACACTGAAGCTTTCTTT.

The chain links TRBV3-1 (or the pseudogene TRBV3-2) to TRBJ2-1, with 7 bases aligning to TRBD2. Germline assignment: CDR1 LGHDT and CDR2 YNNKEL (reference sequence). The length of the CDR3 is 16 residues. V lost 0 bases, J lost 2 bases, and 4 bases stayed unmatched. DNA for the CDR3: TGTGCCAGCAGCCAAGATACTAGCGTGACCTACAATGAGCAGTTCTTC. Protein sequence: CASSQDTSVTYNEQFF.

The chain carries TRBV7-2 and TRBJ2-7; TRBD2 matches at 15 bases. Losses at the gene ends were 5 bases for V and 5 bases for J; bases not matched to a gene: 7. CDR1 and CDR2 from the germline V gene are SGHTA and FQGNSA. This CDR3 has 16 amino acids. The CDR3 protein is CASSDPGLAGGDEQYF. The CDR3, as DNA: TGTGCCAGCAGCGATCCCGGACTAGCGGGAGGGGACGAGCAGTACTTC.

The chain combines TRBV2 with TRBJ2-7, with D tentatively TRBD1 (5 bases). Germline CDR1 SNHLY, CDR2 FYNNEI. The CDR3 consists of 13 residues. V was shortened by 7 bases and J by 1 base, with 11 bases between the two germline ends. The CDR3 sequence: CASKGSLSYEQYF. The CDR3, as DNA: TGTGCCAGCAAGGGGTCCTTATCCTACGAGCAGTACTTC. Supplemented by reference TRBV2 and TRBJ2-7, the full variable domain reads EPEVTQTPSHQVTQMGQEVILRCVPISNHLYFYWYRQILGQKVEFLVSFYNNEISEKSEIFDDQFSVERPDGSNFTLKIRSTKLEDSAMYFCASKGSLSYEQYFGPGTRLTVT.

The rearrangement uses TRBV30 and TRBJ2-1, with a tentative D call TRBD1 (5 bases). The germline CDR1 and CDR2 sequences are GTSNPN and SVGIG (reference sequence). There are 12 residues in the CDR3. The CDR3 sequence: CAHRRTYNEQFF. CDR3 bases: TGTGCGCACAGGAGAACCTACAATGAGCAGTTCTTC.

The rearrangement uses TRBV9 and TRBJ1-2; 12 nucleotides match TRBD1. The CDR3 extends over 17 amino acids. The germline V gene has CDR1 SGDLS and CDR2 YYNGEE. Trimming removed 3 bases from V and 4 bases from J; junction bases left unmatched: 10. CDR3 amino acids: CASSAHRDRGRGYGYTF. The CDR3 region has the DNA TGTGCCAGCAGCGCCCACCGGGACAGGGGGCGGGGCTATGGCTACACCTTC. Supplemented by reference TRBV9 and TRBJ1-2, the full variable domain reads DSGVTQTPKHLITATGQRVTLRCSPRSGDLSVYWYQQSLDQGLQFLIQYYNGEERAKGNILERFSAQQFPDLHSELNLSSLELGDSALYFCASSAHRDRGRGYGYTFGSGTRLTVV.

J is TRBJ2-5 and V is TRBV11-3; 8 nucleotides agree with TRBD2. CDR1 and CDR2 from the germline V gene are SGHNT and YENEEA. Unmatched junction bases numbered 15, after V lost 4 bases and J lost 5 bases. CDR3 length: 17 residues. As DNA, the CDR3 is TGTGCCAGCAGCTCCGGGGGCTTAGCGGGATGGAGGGAGACCCAGTACTTC. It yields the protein CASSSGGLAGWRETQYF.

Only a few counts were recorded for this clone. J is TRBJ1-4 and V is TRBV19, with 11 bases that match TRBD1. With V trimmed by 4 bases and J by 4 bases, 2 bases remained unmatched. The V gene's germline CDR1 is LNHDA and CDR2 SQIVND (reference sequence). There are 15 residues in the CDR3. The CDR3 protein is CASSTGTGGNEKLFF. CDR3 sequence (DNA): TGTGCCAGTAGTACCGGGACAGGGGGTAATGAAAAACTGTTTTTT.

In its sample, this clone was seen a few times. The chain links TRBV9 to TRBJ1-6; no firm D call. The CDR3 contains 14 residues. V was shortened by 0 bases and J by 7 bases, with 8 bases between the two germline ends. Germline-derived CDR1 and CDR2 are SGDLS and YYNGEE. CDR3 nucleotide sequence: TGTGCCAGCAGCGTAGACGGCAGGAATTCACCCCTCCACTTT. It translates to CASSVDGRNSPLHF.

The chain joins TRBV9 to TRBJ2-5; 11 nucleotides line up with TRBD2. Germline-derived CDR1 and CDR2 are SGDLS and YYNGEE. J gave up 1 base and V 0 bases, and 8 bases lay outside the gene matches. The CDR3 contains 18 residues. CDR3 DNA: TGTGCCAGCAGCGTAGGTCTAGCGGGAGGAGGGGGCCAAGAGACCCAGTACTTC. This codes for CASSVGLAGGGGQETQYF. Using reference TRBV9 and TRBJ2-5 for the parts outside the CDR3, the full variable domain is DSGVTQTPKHLITATGQRVTLRCSPRSGDLSVYWYQQSLDQGLQFLIQYYNGEERAKGNILERFSAQQFPDLHSELNLSSLELGDSALYFCASSVGLAGGGGQETQYFGPGTRLLVL.

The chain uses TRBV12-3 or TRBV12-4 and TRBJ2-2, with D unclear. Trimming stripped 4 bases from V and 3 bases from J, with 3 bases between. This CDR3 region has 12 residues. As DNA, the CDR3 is TGTGCCAGCAGTTCGGACACCGGGGAGCTGTTTTTT. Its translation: CASSSDTGELFF.

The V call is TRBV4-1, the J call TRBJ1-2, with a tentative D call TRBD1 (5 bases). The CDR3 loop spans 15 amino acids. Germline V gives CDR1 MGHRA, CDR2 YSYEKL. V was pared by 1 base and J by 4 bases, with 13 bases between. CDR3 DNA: TGCGCCAGCAGCCAAGTCAGGGTAGAATCCTATGGCTACACCTTC. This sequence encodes CASSQVRVESYGYTF.

The CDR3 coding sequence is TGTGCCAGTAGTATGAGGACAGGGGGTTCCACTGAAGCTTTCTTT. Encoded protein: CASSMRTGGSTEAFF. The chain combines TRBV19 with TRBJ1-1, with TRBD1 matching 10 bases. V trimming: 3 bases; J trimming: 4 bases; junction bases outside the gene matches: 5. The CDR3 has 15 amino acids. Looked up from germline, CDR1 is LNHDA and CDR2 is SQIVND (reference sequence).

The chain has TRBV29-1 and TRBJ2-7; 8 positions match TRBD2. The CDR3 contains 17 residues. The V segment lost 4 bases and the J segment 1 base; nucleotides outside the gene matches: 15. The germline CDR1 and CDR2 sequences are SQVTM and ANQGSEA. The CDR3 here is CSVALSLASGLSYEQYF. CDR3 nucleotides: TGCAGCGTTGCCCTAAGTCTGGCTAGCGGGCTTTCCTACGAGCAGTACTTC.

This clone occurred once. This chain's CDR3 is CASSEFRGPNEQFF. CDR3 sequence (DNA): TGTGCCAGCAGTGAATTTCGGGGTCCAAATGAGCAGTTCTTC. The rearrangement links TRBV2 to TRBJ2-1; the D gene is possibly TRBD2 (5 bases). V dropped 2 bases and J dropped 7 bases, with 12 bases sitting between them. Germline V gene sequence: CDR1 SNHLY, CDR2 FYNNEI. This CDR3 region has 14 residues.

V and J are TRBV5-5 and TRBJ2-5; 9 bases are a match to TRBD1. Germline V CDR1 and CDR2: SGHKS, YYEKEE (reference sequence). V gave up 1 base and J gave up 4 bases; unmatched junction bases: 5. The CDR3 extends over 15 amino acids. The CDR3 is CASSLPTGGGETQYF. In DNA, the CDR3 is TGTGCCAGCAGCTTGCCGACAGGGGGAGGAGAGACCCAGTACTTC.

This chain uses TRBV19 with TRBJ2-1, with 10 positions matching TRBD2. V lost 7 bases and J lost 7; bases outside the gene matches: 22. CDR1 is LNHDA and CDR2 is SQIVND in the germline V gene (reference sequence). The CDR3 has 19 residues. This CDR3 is CASTASGSGGRVGRNEQFF. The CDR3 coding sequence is TGTGCCAGTACCGCTTCGGGTAGCGGGGGGCGAGTTGGTAGGAATGAGCAGTTCTTC.

The CDR3 loop reads CASSGRRTGQFF. Written as DNA, the CDR3 is TGTGCCAGCAGTGGTCGGCGCACGGGGCAGTTCTTC. The chain combines TRBV2 with TRBJ2-1; D gene unclear. Trimming took 4 bases from V and 12 from J, leaving 13 bases between them. Germline CDR1 and CDR2: SNHLY and FYNNEI. The CDR3 contains 12 residues.

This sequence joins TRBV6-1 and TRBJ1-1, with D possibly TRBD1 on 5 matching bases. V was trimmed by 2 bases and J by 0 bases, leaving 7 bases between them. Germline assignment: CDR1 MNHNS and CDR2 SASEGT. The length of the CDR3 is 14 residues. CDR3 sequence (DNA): TGTGCCAGCAGTGAACACAGGCTGAACACTGAAGCTTTCTTT. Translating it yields CASSEHRLNTEAFF.

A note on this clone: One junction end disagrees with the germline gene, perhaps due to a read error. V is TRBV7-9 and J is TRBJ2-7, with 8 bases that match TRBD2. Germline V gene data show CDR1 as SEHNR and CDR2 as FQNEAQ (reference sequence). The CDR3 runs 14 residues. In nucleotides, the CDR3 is TGTGTCAGCAGCTTAGTTACTAGCGGTCACGAGCAGTACTTC. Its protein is CVSSLVTSGHEQYF.

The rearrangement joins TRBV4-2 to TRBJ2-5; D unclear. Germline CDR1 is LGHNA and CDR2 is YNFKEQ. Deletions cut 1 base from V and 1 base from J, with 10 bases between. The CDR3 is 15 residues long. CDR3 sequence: CASSQAPTFQETQYF. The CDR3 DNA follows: TGTGCCAGCAGCCAAGCTCCCACTTTCCAAGAGACCCAGTACTTC.

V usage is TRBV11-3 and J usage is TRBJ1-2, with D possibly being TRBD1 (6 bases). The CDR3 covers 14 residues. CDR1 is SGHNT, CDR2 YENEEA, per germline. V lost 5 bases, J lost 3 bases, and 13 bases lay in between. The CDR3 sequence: CASSPVRGDYGYTF. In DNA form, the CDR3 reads TGTGCCAGCAGCCCCGTCAGGGGAGACTATGGCTACACCTTC.

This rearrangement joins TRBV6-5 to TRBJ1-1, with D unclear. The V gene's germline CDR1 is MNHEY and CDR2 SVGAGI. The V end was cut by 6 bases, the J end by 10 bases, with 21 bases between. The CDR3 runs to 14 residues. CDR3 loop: CASSSGSPPEVAFF. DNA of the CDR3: TGTGCCAGCAGCTCCGGGAGCCCGCCTGAAGTAGCTTTCTTT.

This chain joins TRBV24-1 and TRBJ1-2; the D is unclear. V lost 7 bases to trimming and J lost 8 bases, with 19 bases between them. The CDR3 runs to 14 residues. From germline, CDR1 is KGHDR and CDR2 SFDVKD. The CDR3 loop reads CATRPRTTQRGYTF. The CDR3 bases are TGTGCCACCAGACCTCGCACCACTCAGCGGGGCTACACCTTC.

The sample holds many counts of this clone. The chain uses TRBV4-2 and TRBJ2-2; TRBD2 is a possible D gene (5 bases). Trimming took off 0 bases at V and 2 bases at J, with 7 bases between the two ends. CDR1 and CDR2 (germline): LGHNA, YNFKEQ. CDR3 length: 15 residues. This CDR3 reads CASSQDGGNTGELFF. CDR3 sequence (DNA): TGTGCCAGCAGCCAAGATGGAGGTAACACCGGGGAGCTGTTTTTT.

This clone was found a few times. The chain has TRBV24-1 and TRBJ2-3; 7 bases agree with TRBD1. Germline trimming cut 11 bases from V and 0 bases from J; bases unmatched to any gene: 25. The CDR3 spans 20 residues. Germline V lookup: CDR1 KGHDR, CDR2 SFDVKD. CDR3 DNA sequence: TGTGCCAGCTCATCTTCGTCCGGGACAGATAAAGGATCAAGCACAGATACGCAGTATTTT. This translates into CASSSSSGTDKGSSTDTQYF.

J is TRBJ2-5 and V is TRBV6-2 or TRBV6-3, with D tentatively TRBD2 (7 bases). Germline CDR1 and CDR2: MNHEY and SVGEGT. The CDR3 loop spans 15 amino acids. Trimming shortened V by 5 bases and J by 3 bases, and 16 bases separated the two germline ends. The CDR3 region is CASSKGGTTKETQYF. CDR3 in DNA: TGTGCCAGCAGTAAAGGGGGGACTACTAAAGAGACCCAGTACTTC.

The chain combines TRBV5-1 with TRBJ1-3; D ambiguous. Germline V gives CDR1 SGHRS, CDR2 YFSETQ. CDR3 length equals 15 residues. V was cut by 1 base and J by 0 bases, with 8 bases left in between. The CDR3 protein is CASSLQAGSGNTIYF. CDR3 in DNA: TGCGCCAGCAGCTTGCAGGCGGGCTCTGGAAACACCATATATTTT.

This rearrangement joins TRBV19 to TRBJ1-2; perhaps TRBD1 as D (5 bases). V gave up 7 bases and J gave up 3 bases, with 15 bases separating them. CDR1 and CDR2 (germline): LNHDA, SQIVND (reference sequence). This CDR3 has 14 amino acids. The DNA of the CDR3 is TGTGCCAGTATCGAACCAGGGCTCGACTATGGCTACACCTTC. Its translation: CASIEPGLDYGYTF.